This TCR beta chain stems from a study of T cells in Graves' hyperthyroidism and ophthalmopathy. CDR1 KGHDR and CDR2 SFDVKD come from the germline V gene. V lost 5 bases and J 2 bases, leaving 12 bases between the germline ends. This CDR3 contains 14 residues. The sample holds many counts of this clonotype. What it binds is not known. Study results and caveats: In the analysis, a 13 V-J model separated ophthalmopathy from stable hyperthyroidism. Ophthalmopathy, which appeared later, was predicted by the model a median 6.5 months before onset. Blood also held most thyroid clonotypes expanded beyond 0.001.

TCR beta CDR3 regions were amplified from RNA. RT-PCR in the first round (using the HTBI primer set) targeted the TCR CDR3. TCRdb reanalysed the multiplex PCR reads using MiXCR and keeps one entry per CDR3 protein. The data show 600,000 or so distinct CDR3 sequences, with about 45% seen just once and 8% to 8.5% held by the top ten. The specimen was peripheral blood or thyroid tissue (not recorded which). The chain couples TRBV24-1 to TRBJ2-7; the D gene is possibly TRBD2 (6 bases). This receptor was taken from a woman aged 18 to 35 with Graves' hyperthyroidism. For the CDR3, the DNA is TGTGCCACCAGTGCGGGGGAGCCCCCCTACGAGCAGTACTTC. Translating it yields CATSAGEPPYEQYF.